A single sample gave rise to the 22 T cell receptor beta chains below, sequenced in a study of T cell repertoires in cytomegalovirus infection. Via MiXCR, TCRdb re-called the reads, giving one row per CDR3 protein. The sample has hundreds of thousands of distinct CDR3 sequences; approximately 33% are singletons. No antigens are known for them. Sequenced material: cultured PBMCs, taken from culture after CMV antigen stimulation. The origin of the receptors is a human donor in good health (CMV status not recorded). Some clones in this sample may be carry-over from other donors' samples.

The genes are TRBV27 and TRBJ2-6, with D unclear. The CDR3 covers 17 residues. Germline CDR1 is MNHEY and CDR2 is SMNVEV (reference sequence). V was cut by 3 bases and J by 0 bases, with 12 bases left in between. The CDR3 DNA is TGTGCCAGCAGTTTTCTCGGCACTGACTCTGGGGCCAACGTCCTGACTTTC. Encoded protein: CASSFLGTDSGANVLTF.

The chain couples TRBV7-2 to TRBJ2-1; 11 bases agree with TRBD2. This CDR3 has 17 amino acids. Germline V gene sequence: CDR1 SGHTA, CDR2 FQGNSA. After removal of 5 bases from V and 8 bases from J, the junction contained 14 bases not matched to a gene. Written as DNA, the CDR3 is TGTGCCAGCAGCCTCAGATTAGCGGGAGGGCCCTTTGATGAGCAGTTCTTC. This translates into CASSLRLAGGPFDEQFF.

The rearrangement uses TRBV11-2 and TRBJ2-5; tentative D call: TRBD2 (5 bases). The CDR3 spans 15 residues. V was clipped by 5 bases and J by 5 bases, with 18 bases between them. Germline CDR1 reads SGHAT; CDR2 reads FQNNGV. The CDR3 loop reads CASSPTRVVTETQYF. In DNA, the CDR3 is TGTGCCAGCAGCCCCACGAGGGTGGTGACGGAGACCCAGTACTTC.

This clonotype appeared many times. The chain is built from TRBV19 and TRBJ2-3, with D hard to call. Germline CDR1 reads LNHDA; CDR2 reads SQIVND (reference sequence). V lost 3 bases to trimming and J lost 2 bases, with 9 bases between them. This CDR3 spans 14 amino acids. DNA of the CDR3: TGTGCCAGTAGTATCGACCTATCCACAGATACGCAGTATTTT. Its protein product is CASSIDLSTDTQYF.

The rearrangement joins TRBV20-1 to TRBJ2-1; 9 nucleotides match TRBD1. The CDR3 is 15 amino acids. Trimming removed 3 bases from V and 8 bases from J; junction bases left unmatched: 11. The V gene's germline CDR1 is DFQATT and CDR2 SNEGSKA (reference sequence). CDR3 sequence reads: CSARLLGTGFDEQFF. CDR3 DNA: TGCAGTGCTAGGCTACTAGGGACAGGGTTCGATGAGCAGTTCTTC.

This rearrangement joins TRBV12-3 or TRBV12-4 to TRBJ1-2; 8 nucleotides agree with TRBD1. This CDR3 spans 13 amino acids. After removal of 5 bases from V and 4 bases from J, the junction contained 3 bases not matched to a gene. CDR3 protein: CASSGQGGYGYTF. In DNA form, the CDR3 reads TGTGCCAGCAGTGGACAGGGCGGCTATGGCTACACCTTC.

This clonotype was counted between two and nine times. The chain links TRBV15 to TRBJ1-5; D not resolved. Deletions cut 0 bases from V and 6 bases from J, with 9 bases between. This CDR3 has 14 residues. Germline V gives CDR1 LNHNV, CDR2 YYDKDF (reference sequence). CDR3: CATSREVGSQPQHF. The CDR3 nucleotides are TGTGCCACCAGCAGAGAAGTAGGGAGTCAGCCCCAGCATTTT.

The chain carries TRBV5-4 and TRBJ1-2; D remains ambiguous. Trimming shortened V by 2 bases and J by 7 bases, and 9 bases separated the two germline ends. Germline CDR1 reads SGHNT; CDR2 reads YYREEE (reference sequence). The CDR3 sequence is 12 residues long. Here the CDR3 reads CASSFMDGGYTF. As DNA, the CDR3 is TGTGCCAGCAGCTTCATGGACGGTGGCTACACCTTC. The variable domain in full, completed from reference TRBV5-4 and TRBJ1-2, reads ETGVTQSPTHLIKTRGQQVTLRCSSQSGHNTVSWYQQALGQGPQFIFQYYREEENGRGNFPPRFSGLQFPNYSSELNVNALELDDSALYLCASSFMDGGYTFGSGTRLTVV.

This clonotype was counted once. The CDR3 is CATSDSLSDTQYF. CDR3 in DNA: TGTGCCACCAGTGATTCTTTGTCGGATACGCAGTATTTT. The chain couples TRBV24-1 to TRBJ2-3, with D unresolved. CDR3 length: 13 residues. The V end was cut by 2 bases, the J end by 6 bases, with 8 bases between. Germline V gene data show CDR1 as KGHDR and CDR2 as SFDVKD.

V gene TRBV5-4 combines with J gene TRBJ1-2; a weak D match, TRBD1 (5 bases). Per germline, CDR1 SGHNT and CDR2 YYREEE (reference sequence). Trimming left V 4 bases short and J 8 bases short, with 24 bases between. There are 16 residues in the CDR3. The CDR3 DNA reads TGTGCCAGCAGCCCTGGAGCCCAGGGCGCAATAAGGGGCTACACCTTC. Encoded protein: CASSPGAQGAIRGYTF.

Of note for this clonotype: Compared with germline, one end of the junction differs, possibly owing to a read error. CDR3 in DNA: TGCGTCAGCAGCCAAAGGACAGAGGCCAAAAACATTCAGTACTTC. Translating gives CVSSQRTEAKNIQYF. The chain carries TRBV4-1 and TRBJ2-4; the D gene is possibly TRBD1 (6 bases). Per the germline V gene, CDR1 is MGHRA and CDR2 is YSYEKL. This CDR3 contains 15 residues.

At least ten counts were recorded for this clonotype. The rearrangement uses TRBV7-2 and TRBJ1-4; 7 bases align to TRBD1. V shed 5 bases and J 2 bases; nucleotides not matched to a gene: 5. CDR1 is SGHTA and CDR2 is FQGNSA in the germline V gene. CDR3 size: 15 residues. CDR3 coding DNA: TGTGCCAGCAGCCGCGACAGGGCCACTAATGAAAAACTGTTTTTT. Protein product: CASSRDRATNEKLFF.

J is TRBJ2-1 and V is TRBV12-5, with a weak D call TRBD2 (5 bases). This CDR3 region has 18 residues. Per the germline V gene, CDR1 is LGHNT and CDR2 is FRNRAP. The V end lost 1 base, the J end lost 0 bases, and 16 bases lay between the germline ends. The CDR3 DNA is TGTGCTAGTGGTTTGGCCGGGAAGGCGCCAAGCTCCTACAATGAGCAGTTCTTC. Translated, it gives CASGLAGKAPSSYNEQFF.

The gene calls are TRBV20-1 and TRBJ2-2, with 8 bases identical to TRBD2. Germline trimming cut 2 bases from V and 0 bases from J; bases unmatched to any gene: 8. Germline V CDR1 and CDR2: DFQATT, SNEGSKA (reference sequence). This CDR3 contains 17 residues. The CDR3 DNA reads TGCAGTGCTAGATTCAGCGGGAGAGTCGCGAACACCGGGGAGCTGTTTTTT. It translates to CSARFSGRVANTGELFF.

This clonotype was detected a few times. The CDR3 here is CATSDGGDTIYF. The CDR3, as DNA: TGTGCCACCAGTGACGGGGGAGACACCATATATTTT. This chain connects TRBV24-1 to TRBJ1-3; weak D call: TRBD1 (5 bases). This CDR3 region has 12 residues. CDR1 and CDR2 from the germline V gene are KGHDR and SFDVKD. V lost 4 bases, J lost 8 bases, and 8 bases lay in between.

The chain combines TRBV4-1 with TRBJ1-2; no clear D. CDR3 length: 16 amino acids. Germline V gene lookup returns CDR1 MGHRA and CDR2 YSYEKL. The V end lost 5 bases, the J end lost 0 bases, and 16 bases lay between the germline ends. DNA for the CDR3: TGCGCCAGCAGCTTACTTTCCGGGATCACTAACTATGGCTACACCTTC. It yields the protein CASSLLSGITNYGYTF.

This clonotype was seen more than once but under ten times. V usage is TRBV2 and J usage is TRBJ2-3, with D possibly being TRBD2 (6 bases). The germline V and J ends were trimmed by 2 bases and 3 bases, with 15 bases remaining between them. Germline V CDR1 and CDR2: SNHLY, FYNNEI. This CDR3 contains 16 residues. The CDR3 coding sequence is TGTGCCAGCAGTGAAAAAGGCGGGGTTGGGACAGATACGCAGTATTTT. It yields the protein CASSEKGGVGTDTQYF.

The CDR3 here is CASQSGGREQFF. CDR3 coding DNA: TGTGCCAGCCAATCGGGGGGGAGGGAGCAGTTCTTC. V gene TRBV7-4 combines with J gene TRBJ2-1, with 8 bases identical to TRBD2. The V gene's germline CDR1 is SGHVT and CDR2 SQSDAQ. The J segment lost 10 bases and the V segment lost 8 bases, leaving 7 bases of the junction unmatched. There are 12 residues in the CDR3.

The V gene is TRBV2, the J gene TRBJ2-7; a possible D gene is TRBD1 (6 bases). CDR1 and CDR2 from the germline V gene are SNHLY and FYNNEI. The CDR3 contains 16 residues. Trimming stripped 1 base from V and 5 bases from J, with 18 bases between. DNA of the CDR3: TGTGCCAGCAGTGAAGAAGGGCGGCAGGGGAGAAACGAGCAGTACTTC. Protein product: CASSEEGRQGRNEQYF.

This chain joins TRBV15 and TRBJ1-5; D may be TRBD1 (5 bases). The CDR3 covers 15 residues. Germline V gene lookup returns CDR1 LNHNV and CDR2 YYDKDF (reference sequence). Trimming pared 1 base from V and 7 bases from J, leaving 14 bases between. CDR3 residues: CATSRVPGGSQPQHF. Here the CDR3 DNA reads TGTGCCACCAGCAGAGTCCCCGGGGGTTCGCAGCCCCAGCATTTT.

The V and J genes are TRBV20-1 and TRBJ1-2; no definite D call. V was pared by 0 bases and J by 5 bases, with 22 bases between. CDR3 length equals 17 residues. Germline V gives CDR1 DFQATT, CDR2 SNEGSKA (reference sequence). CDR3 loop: CSARDPLVVAAKYGYTF. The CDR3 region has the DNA TGCAGTGCTAGAGACCCCCTTGTGGTGGCAGCCAAGTATGGCTACACCTTC.

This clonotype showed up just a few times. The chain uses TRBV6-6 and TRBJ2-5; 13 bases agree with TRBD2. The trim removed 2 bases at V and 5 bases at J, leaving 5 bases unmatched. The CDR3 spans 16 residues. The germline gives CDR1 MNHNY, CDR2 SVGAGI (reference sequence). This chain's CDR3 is CASSYPGTSGIETQYF. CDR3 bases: TGTGCCAGCAGTTACCCCGGGACTAGCGGGATTGAGACCCAGTACTTC.